The entry that follows covers one TCR beta chain sequence. The antigen is not known. These data are taken from a study of shared clonotypes between healthy human individuals. The wider study: CD4 naive and memory got three plates each, CD8 naive two, CD8 memory one. General observations from the study: Clonotype sharing levels among donors were expected to vary with sequencing depth. Roughly 5% of naive CD4 clonotypes were shared across several donors.

Naive CD8 populations comprised CD45RO-negative cells positively selected for CCR7, excluding terminally differentiated effector memory CD45RA+ cells. Execution of the assay was at deep level. The assay was immunoSEQ multiplex PCR, and TCRdb's table has in-frame clones only and misses some. Here the sample spans about 1.9 million clones, 93% being singletons. Material: naive CD8+ T cells from PBMCs. This clonotype originated in a man aged 18 to 35 in good health. Some clones in this sample may be carry-over from other donors' samples.

CDR3 amino acids: CASSGQPGHPRNYEQYF. In nucleotides, the CDR3 is TGTGCCAGCAGTGGTCAGCCGGGCCATCCGAGGAACTACGAGCAGTACTTC. The rearrangement joins TRBV2 to TRBJ2-7; D is unresolved. CDR3 length: 17 amino acids. CDR1 is SNHLY, CDR2 FYNNEI, per germline. V was shortened by 4 bases and J by 3 bases, with 22 bases between the two germline ends. The full variable domain, rest sourced from reference TRBV2 and TRBJ2-7, is EPEVTQTPSHQVTQMGQEVILRCVPISNHLYFYWYRQILGQKVEFLVSFYNNEISEKSEIFDDQFSVERPDGSNFTLKIRSTKLEDSAMYFCASSGQPGHPRNYEQYFGPGTRLTVT.